Listed below are T cell receptor beta chains from one sample, sequenced in a study of blood T cell repertoires in COVID-19. Profiled with immunoSEQ multiplex PCR; TCRdb holds only in-frame clones, not every one. Of about 180,000 clones listed, more than 70% are singletons. The specimen was PBMCs or T cells enriched from blood (not recorded which). The receptors here all came from a man between 60 and 75 years old who had recovered from COVID-19. Both conserved end residues are part of each CDR3.

v_call: TRBV27; j_call: TRBJ2-1; cdr3_length: 13; cdr3_aa: CASSLYGFNEQFF
v_call: TRBV28; j_call: TRBJ2-5; cdr3_length: 17; cdr3_aa: CASSLMKRLGGFETQYF
v_call: TRBV19; j_call: TRBJ1-1; cdr3_length: 15; cdr3_aa: CASSRQGVMNTEAFF
v_call: TRBV3-1/TRBV3-2; j_call: TRBJ2-2; cdr3_length: 15; cdr3_aa: CASSPTGVATGELFF
v_call: TRBV29-1; j_call: TRBJ2-2; cdr3_length: 13; cdr3_aa: CSVEDLQGGELFF
v_call: TRBV7-8; j_call: TRBJ1-6; cdr3_length: 17; cdr3_aa: CASSPNFGQVNHSPLHF
v_call: TRBV6-1; j_call: TRBJ2-1; cdr3_length: 11; cdr3_aa: CASSDMFEQFF
v_call: TRBV27; j_call: TRBJ2-2; cdr3_length: 20; cdr3_aa: CASSLSRAKLAARGTGELFF
v_call: TRBV9; j_call: TRBJ2-1; cdr3_length: 16; cdr3_aa: CASSVDDSGTYNEQFF
v_call: TRBV12-3/TRBV12-4; j_call: TRBJ1-1; cdr3_length: 11; cdr3_aa: CASTDRPSFFF
v_call: TRBV2; j_call: TRBJ1-2; cdr3_length: 12; cdr3_aa: CARTDREYGYTF
v_call: TRBV7-2; j_call: TRBJ2-7; cdr3_length: 15; cdr3_aa: CASSLDGTSSYEQYF
v_call: TRBV28; j_call: TRBJ1-1; cdr3_length: 11; cdr3_aa: CASSLRGEAFF
v_call: TRBV27; j_call: TRBJ1-4; cdr3_length: 17; cdr3_aa: CANHLQGARTTNEKLFF
v_call: TRBV7-2; j_call: TRBJ1-5; cdr3_length: 14; cdr3_aa: CASSWKGGNQPQHF
v_call: TRBV7-2; j_call: TRBJ2-4; cdr3_length: 14; cdr3_aa: CASSPGDRGQDQYF
v_call: TRBV5-8; j_call: TRBJ2-7; cdr3_length: 15; cdr3_aa: CASSLSGWGNYEQYF
v_call: TRBV29-1; j_call: TRBJ2-1; cdr3_length: 14; cdr3_aa: CSVVPPGRVNEQFF
v_call: TRBV5-5; j_call: TRBJ2-7; cdr3_length: 17; cdr3_aa: CASSPNPTDRGVYEQYF
v_call: TRBV5-4; j_call: TRBJ1-1; cdr3_length: 14; cdr3_aa: CASSSPTGLTEAFF
v_call: TRBV29-1; j_call: TRBJ2-7; cdr3_length: 11; cdr3_aa: CSVLNSQEQYF
v_call: TRBV24-1; j_call: TRBJ2-5; cdr3_length: 15; cdr3_aa: CATSDFGRDQETQYF
v_call: TRBV6-6; j_call: TRBJ2-5; cdr3_length: 16; cdr3_aa: CASSLSTGGGGKTQYF
v_call: TRBV7-2; j_call: TRBJ2-1; cdr3_length: 18; cdr3_aa: CASSLARPFSGRDNEQFF
v_call: TRBV6-5; j_call: TRBJ1-2; cdr3_length: 13; cdr3_aa: CASRRTGDYGYTF
v_call: TRBV5-1; j_call: TRBJ1-1; cdr3_length: 13; cdr3_aa: CASSLAGETEAFF
v_call: TRBV7-6; j_call: TRBJ2-1; cdr3_length: 17; cdr3_aa: CASSLSPAGGIYNEQFF
v_call: TRBV6-1; j_call: TRBJ2-7; cdr3_length: 14; cdr3_aa: CASSEAGTPLFKYF
v_call: TRBV19; j_call: TRBJ1-2; cdr3_length: 15; cdr3_aa: CASSWGRDALGGYTF
v_call: TRBV9; j_call: TRBJ1-4; cdr3_length: 17; cdr3_aa: CASSVGTGGLTNEKLFF
v_call: TRBV6-5; j_call: TRBJ2-4; cdr3_length: 13; cdr3_aa: CASSYYRGNIQYF
v_call: TRBV28; j_call: TRBJ1-2; cdr3_length: 14; cdr3_aa: CASSLPTGGNGYTF
v_call: TRBV15; j_call: TRBJ1-4; cdr3_length: 15; cdr3_aa: CATSGYRGDGEKLFF
v_call: TRBV19; j_call: TRBJ2-7; cdr3_length: 16; cdr3_aa: CASSIDGGTWTYEQYF
v_call: TRBV7-3; j_call: TRBJ2-1; cdr3_length: 15; cdr3_aa: CASSTPGLAGNEQFF
v_call: TRBV6-5; j_call: TRBJ2-6; cdr3_length: 14; cdr3_aa: CASRIQGGANVLTF
v_call: TRBV28; j_call: TRBJ1-2; cdr3_length: 14; cdr3_aa: CASSAAGSAQSYTF